These 21 T cell receptor beta chains came from one sample sequenced in a study of CD4 T cells in relation to SARS-CoV-2 and coronaviruses. CD4+ T cells from unexposed donors were obtained before the COVID-19 pandemic (2011-2018). The protocol was immunoSEQ multiplex PCR, while the TCRdb copy is restricted to in-frame clones and leaves out a portion. The sample lists about 65,000 clones; over 70% were seen once. Material for sequencing was memory CD4+ T cells from PBMCs. Receptors were obtained from a human donor in good health.

This rearrangement joins TRBV5-4 to TRBJ2-3; 9 nucleotides line up with TRBD2. The V and J ends lost 0 bases and 5 bases, in that order; junction bases with no gene match: 7. The CDR3 extends over 16 amino acids. CDR1 is SGHNT, CDR2 YYREEE, per germline (reference sequence). The CDR3 nucleotides are TGTGCCAGCAGCTTGGACCCGGCGGGGGGGCGAGATACGCAGTATTTT. Its translation: CASSLDPAGGRDTQYF.

The chain links TRBV30 to TRBJ1-1, with D possibly being TRBD1 (5 bases). Trimming shortened V by 0 bases and J by 9 bases, and 14 bases separated the two germline ends. The germline gives CDR1 GTSNPN, CDR2 SVGIG (reference sequence). The CDR3 has 13 amino acids. The CDR3, as DNA: TGTGCCTGGAGTGTACTAAGGAGACAGAAAGCTTTCTTT. Residues: CAWSVLRRQKAFF.

The rearrangement links TRBV24-1 to TRBJ1-5; D remains ambiguous. In germline, CDR1 is KGHDR, CDR2 SFDVKD. The CDR3 has 13 amino acids. Between the trimmed V and J ends, which lost 1 base and 6 bases, there was a span of 6 bases. The CDR3 here is CATSDLSGQPQHF. In nucleotides, the CDR3 is TGTGCCACCAGTGATTTATCGGGTCAGCCCCAGCATTTT.

Only one count was recorded for this clone. This chain uses TRBV7-9 with TRBJ2-3, with D perhaps matching TRBD1 (6 bases). This CDR3 is built from 16 residues. The V and J ends lost 5 bases and 3 bases respectively, with 18 bases between them. Germline CDR1 reads SEHNR; CDR2 reads FQNEAQ (reference sequence). CDR3 protein: CASSKTTGLRTDTQYF. CDR3 coding DNA: TGTGCCAGCAGCAAGACGACAGGTTTAAGAACAGATACGCAGTATTTT.

Here the CDR3 reads CASSPGTGGRQETQYF. The DNA of the CDR3 is TGCGCCAGCAGCCCCGGGACAGGGGGCCGGCAAGAGACCCAGTACTTC. The chain joins TRBV5-1 to TRBJ2-5; TRBD1 matches 12 bases. Germline V gene lookup returns CDR1 SGHRS and CDR2 YFSETQ. J was trimmed by 2 bases and V by 4 bases; bases with no gene match: 6. The CDR3 spans 16 residues.

V is TRBV7-2 and J is TRBJ1-2; D gene unclear. The CDR3 loop spans 14 amino acids. V was shortened by 1 base and J by 4 bases, with 10 bases between the two germline ends. The germline V gene has CDR1 SGHTA and CDR2 FQGNSA. CDR3 sequence (DNA): TGTGCCAGCAGCTTAGGAGGGATCCGCTATGGCTACACCTTC. This encodes CASSLGGIRYGYTF.

The chain employs TRBV5-1 and TRBJ2-6; perhaps TRBD1 as D (6 bases). The V gene lost 4 bases and the J gene lost 2 bases, with 13 bases spanning the gap. The CDR3 extends over 16 amino acids. Germline CDR1 and CDR2: SGHRS and YFSETQ. The CDR3 protein is CASSNNPGAGANVLTF. DNA of the CDR3: TGCGCCAGCAGCAATAATCCAGGGGCTGGGGCCAACGTCCTGACTTTC. Filled out from reference TRBV5-1 and TRBJ2-6, the complete variable domain reads KAGVTQTPRYLIKTRGQQVTLSCSPISGHRSVSWYQQTPGQGLQFLFEYFSETQRNKGNFPGRFSGRQFSNSRSEMNVSTLELGDSALYLCASSNNPGAGANVLTFGAGSRLTVL.

The rearrangement links TRBV20-1 to TRBJ1-1; D not resolved. The ends were cut back, 5 bases at V and 2 bases at J, with 6 bases in the middle. Germline CDR1 reads DFQATT; CDR2 reads SNEGSKA (reference sequence). This CDR3 spans 11 amino acids. The CDR3 DNA reads TGCAGTGCTCTCTACAACACTGAAGCTTTCTTT. Its translation: CSALYNTEAFF.

This chain joins TRBV12-3 or TRBV12-4 and TRBJ1-2, with D tentatively TRBD1 (5 bases). Trimming removed 2 bases from V and 6 bases from J, with 7 bases in between. The CDR3 loop spans 12 amino acids. The CDR3 protein is CASSLMGHGYTF. CDR3 bases: TGTGCCAGCAGTTTAATGGGGCATGGCTACACCTTC.

This chain uses TRBV7-3 with TRBJ2-5; no reliable D call. Germline CDR1 is SGHTA and CDR2 is FQGTGA. The CDR3 contains 14 residues. The V end was cut by 9 bases, the J end by 7 bases, with 21 bases between. The CDR3 DNA follows: TGTGCCAGTTCACCCCGGGCCTCGGATTTGACCCAGTACTTC. Its translation is CASSPRASDLTQYF.

The rearrangement joins TRBV24-1 to TRBJ2-2; TRBD1 or TRBD2 may be the D gene (5 bases each). The CDR3 runs 16 residues. V was clipped by 5 bases and J by 4 bases, with 16 bases between them. CDR1 and CDR2 (germline): KGHDR, SFDVKD. CDR3 nucleotides: TGTGCCACCAGTGCCGCGGCGGGTGGGGGCACCGGGGAGCTGTTTTTT. It codes for CATSAAAGGGTGELFF.

The gene calls are TRBV5-1 and TRBJ2-3; 11 bases fit TRBD2. In germline, CDR1 is SGHRS, CDR2 YFSETQ. With 4 bases clipped from V and 0 bases from J, the junction kept 7 bases outside the gene matches. The CDR3 covers 17 residues. CDR3 in DNA: TGCGCCAGCAGCCCGGGTGTAGCGGGAGGGAGCACAGATACGCAGTATTTT. Its translation is CASSPGVAGGSTDTQYF.

This clone has just a few counts. The chain is built from TRBV28 and TRBJ1-6, with 7 bases that match TRBD1. Germline V gives CDR1 MDHEN, CDR2 SYDVKM. V lost 3 bases and J lost 9; bases outside the gene matches: 14. This CDR3 region has 17 residues. The CDR3 spells CASSFKGTVGRGSPLHF. CDR3 coding DNA: TGTGCCAGCAGTTTTAAGGGGACAGTGGGCAGAGGTTCACCCCTCCACTTT.

This chain uses TRBV18 with TRBJ1-3; D is undetermined. This CDR3 is built from 16 residues. Germline CDR1 is KGHSH and CDR2 is LQKENI. Trimming shortened V by 3 bases and J by 0 bases, and 12 bases separated the two germline ends. The CDR3 bases are TGTGCCAGCTCACCGGTGGAGGTCCGCTCTGGAAACACCATATATTTT. Amino acid sequence: CASSPVEVRSGNTIYF.

In its sample, this clone ranks as medium-sized. V is TRBV14 and J is TRBJ2-7; D gene uncertain. From germline, CDR1 is SGHDN and CDR2 FVKESK. V lost 4 bases and J lost 2, with 9 bases in between. The CDR3 is made up of 13 amino acids. In DNA, the CDR3 is TGTGCCAGCAGCCGTGCAGACGCCTACGAGCAGTACTTC. Amino acid sequence: CASSRADAYEQYF. Filled out from reference TRBV14 and TRBJ2-7, the complete variable domain reads EAGVTQFPSHSVIEKGQTVTLRCDPISGHDNLYWYRRVMGKEIKFLLHFVKESKQDESGMPNNRFLAERTGGTYSTLKVQPAELEDSGVYFCASSRADAYEQYFGPGTRLTVT.

CDR3 nucleotide sequence: TGTGCCAGCAGCTTGCCCGGGACAGGGGGCGTTTACGTTGAAAAACTGTTTTTT. It translates to CASSLPGTGGVYVEKLFF. The chain is built from TRBV5-6 and TRBJ1-4; 12 nucleotides align to TRBD1. The junction had 11 bases not matched to a gene; V was cut back by 1 base and J by 7 bases. The CDR3 is 18 residues long. Germline V CDR1 and CDR2: SGHDT, YYEEEE.

V gene TRBV5-4 combines with J gene TRBJ2-2, with 8 positions matching TRBD1. The J segment lost 3 bases and the V segment lost 4 bases, leaving 2 bases of the junction unmatched. This CDR3 has 14 residues. The V gene's germline CDR1 is SGHNT and CDR2 YYREEE (reference sequence). Written as DNA, the CDR3 is TGTGCCAGCAGCCGGGGACAGGACACCGGGGAGCTGTTTTTT. As protein: CASSRGQDTGELFF.

This rearrangement joins TRBV2 to TRBJ2-7; 10 nucleotides match TRBD2. Unmatched junction bases numbered 8, after V lost 3 bases and J lost 6 bases. CDR3 size: 15 residues. Germline-derived CDR1 and CDR2 are SNHLY and FYNNEI. The CDR3 sequence: CASSEDVAGGSEQYF. The CDR3 bases are TGTGCCAGCAGTGAGGATGTAGCGGGAGGTTCCGAGCAGTACTTC.

This chain joins TRBV24-1 and TRBJ2-1, with D possibly being TRBD2 (6 bases). The germline CDR1 and CDR2 sequences are KGHDR and SFDVKD. The CDR3 runs to 17 residues. Trimming left V 4 bases short and J 0 bases short, with 15 bases between. CDR3 in amino acids: CATSERDSLSSYNEQFF. In nucleotides, the CDR3 is TGTGCCACCAGTGAACGGGACTCCTTAAGCTCCTACAATGAGCAGTTCTTC.

The chain couples TRBV27 to TRBJ2-2, with 7 nucleotides matching TRBD1. CDR3 length: 15 residues. Germline values: CDR1 MNHEY, CDR2 SMNVEV (reference sequence). V lost 8 bases and J lost 6; bases outside the gene matches: 12. CDR3 loop: CASRENDRAPGELFF. The CDR3, as DNA: TGTGCCAGCCGGGAAAACGACAGGGCCCCCGGGGAGCTGTTTTTT.

The chain has TRBV2 and TRBJ2-7, with TRBD1 matching over 7 bases. Trimming took 2 bases from V and 9 from J; bases not matched to a gene: 13. Germline CDR1 is SNHLY and CDR2 is FYNNEI. This CDR3 is 15 amino acids long. The DNA of the CDR3 is TGTGCCAGCAGTGAAAGGACAGGCCTGGCTCCAGGGCAGTACTTC. Amino acids: CASSERTGLAPGQYF. The complete variable domain, with remaining parts taken from reference TRBV2 and TRBJ2-7, reads EPEVTQTPSHQVTQMGQEVILRCVPISNHLYFYWYRQILGQKVEFLVSFYNNEISEKSEIFDDQFSVERPDGSNFTLKIRSTKLEDSAMYFCASSERTGLAPGQYFGPGTRLTVT.